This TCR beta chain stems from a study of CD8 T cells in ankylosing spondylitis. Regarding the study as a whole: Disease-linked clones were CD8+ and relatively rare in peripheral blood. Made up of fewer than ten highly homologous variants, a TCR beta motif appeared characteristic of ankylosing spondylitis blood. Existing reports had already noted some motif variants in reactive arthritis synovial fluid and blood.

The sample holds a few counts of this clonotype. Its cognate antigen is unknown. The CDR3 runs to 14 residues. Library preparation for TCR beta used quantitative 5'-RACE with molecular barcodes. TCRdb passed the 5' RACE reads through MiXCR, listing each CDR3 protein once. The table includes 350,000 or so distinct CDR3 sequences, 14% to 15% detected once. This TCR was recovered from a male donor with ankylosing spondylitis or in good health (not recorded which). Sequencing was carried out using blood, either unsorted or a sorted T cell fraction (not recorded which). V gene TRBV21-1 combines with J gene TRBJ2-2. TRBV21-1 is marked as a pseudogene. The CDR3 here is CASTEERASGELFF. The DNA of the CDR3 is TGTGCCAGCACCGAGGAACGGGCAAGCGGGGAGCTGTTTTTT.